This T cell receptor beta chain was sequenced during a study of CD8 T cells in Susac syndrome. RNA was extracted with the RNeasy kit, and a quantity of roughly 0.5 to 1 ug was reverse transcribed using random hexamers. TCRdb re-analysed the immunoSEQ multiplex PCR reads in MiXCR, keeping a single row per CDR3 protein. The repertoire holds 160,000 or so distinct CDR3 sequences, with 85% to 95% as singletons. This receptor was taken from a human donor with Susac syndrome. Sequences were obtained from CD4+ T cells from PBMCs.

In DNA form, the CDR3 reads TGTGCCAGCAGTAGGGTGGGCACTGAAGCTTTCTTT. Amino acids: CASSRVGTEAFF. The rearrangement joins TRBV27 to TRBJ1-1; D not resolved. CDR1 and CDR2 (germline): MNHEY, SMNVEV (reference sequence). CDR3 length: 12 residues. V lost 5 bases to trimming and J lost 4 bases, with 8 bases between them.